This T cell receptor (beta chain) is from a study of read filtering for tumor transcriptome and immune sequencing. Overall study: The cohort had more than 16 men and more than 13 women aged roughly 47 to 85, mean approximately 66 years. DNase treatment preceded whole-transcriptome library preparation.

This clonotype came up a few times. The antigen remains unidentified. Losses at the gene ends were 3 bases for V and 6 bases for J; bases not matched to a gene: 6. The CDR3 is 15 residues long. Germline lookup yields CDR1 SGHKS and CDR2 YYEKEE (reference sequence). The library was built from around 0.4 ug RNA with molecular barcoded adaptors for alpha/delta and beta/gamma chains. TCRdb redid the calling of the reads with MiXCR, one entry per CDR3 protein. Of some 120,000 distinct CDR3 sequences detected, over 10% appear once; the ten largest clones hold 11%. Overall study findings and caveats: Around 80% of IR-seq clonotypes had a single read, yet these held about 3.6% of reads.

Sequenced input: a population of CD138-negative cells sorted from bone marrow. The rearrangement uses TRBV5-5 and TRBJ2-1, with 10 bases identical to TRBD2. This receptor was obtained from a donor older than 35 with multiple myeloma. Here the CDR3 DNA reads TGTGCCAGCAGCTCTAGCGGGGGTCATACCAATGAGCAGTTCTTC. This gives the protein CASSSSGGHTNEQFF.